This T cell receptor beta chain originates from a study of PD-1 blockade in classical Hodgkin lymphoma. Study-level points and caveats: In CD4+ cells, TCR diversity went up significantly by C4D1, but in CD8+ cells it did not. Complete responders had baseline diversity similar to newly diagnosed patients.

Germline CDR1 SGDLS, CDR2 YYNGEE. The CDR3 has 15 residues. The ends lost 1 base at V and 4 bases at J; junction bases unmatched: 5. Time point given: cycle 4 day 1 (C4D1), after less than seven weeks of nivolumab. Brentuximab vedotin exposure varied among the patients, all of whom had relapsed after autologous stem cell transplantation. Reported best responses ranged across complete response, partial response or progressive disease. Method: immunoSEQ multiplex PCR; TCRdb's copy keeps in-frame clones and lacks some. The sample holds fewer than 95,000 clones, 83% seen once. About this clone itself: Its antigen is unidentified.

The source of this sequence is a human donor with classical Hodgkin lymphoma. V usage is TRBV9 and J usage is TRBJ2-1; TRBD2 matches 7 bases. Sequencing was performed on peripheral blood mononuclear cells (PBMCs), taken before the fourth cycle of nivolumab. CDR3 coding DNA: TGTGCCAGCAGCGTACTAGCGGACCGATACAATGAGCAGTTCTTC. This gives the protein CASSVLADRYNEQFF.